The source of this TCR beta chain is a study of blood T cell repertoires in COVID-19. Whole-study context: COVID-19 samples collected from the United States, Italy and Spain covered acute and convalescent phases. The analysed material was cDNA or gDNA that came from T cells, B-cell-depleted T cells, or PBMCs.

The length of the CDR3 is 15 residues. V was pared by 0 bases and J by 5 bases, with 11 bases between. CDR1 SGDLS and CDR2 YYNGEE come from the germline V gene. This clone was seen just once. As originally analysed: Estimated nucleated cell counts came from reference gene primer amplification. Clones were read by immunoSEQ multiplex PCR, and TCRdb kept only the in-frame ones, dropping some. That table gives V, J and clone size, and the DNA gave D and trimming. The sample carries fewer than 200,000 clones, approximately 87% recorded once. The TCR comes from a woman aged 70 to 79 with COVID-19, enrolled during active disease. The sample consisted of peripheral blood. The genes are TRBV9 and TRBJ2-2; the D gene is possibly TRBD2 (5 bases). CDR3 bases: TGTGCCAGCAGCGTAGGTTGGGCGGGTACCGGGGAGCTGTTTTTT. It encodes CASSVGWAGTGELFF. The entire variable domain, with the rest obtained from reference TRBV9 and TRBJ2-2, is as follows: DSGVTQTPKHLITATGQRVTLRCSPRSGDLSVYWYQQSLDQGLQFLIQYYNGEERAKGNILERFSAQQFPDLHSELNLSSLELGDSALYFCASSVGWAGTGELFFGEGSRLTVL.